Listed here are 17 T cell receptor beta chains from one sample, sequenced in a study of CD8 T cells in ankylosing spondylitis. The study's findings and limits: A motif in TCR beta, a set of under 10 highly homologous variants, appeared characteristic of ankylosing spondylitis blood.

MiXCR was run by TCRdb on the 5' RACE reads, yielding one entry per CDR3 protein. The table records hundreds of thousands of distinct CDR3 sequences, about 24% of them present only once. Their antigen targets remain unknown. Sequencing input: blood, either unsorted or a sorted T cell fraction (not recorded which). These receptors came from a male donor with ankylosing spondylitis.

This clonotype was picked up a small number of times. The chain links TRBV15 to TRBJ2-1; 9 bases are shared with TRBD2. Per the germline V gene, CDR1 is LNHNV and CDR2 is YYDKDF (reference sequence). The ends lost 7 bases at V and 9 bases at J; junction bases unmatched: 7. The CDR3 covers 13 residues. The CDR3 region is CATTPREGGEQFF. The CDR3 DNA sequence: TGTGCCACCACCCCGCGGGAGGGGGGTGAGCAGTTCTTC.

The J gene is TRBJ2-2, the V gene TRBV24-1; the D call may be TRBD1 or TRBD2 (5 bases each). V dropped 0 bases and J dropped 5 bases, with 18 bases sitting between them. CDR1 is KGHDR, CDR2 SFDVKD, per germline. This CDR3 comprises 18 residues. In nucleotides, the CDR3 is TGTGCCACCAGTGATTTGGGCCCTCTTGGCAGGGAGACCGGGGAGCTGTTTTTT. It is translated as CATSDLGPLGRETGELFF.

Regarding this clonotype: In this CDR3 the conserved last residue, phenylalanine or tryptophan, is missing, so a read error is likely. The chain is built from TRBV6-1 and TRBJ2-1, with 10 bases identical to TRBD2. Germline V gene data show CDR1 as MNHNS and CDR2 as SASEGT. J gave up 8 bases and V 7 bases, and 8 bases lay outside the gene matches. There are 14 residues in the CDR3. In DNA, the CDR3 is TGTGCCAGCACCGTCCTCCTAGCGGGAGATGAGCAGTTCTTG. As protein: CASTVLLAGDEQFL.

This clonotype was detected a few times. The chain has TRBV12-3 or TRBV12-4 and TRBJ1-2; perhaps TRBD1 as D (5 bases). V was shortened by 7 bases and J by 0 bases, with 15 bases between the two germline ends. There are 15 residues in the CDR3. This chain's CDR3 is CASNRPPGANYGYTF. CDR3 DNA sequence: TGTGCCAGCAACCGCCCACCGGGGGCTAACTATGGCTACACCTTC.

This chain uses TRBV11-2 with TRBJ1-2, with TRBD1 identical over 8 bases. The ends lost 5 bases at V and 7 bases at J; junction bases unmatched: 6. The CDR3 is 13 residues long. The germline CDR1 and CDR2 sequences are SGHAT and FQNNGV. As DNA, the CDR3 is TGTGCCAGCAGCCCCCGGACAGGGCCTGGCTACACCTTC. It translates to CASSPRTGPGYTF.

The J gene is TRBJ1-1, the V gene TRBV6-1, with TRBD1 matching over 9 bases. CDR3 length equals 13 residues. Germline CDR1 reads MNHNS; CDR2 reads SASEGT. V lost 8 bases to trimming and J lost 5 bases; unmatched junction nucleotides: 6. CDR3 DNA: TGTGCCAGCTTAGGCGGGACAGGGACTGAAGCTTTCTTT. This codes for CASLGGTGTEAFF.

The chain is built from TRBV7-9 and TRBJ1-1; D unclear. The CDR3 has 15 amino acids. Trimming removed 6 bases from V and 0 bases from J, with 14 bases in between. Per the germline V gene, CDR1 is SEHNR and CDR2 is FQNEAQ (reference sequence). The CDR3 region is CASRPGTVLNTEAFF. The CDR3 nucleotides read TGTGCCAGCAGGCCAGGCACGGTTTTGAACACTGAAGCTTTCTTT.

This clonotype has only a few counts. CDR3 region: CSVEGGAGSGELFF. Here the CDR3 DNA reads TGCAGCGTTGAGGGGGGGGCAGGATCCGGGGAGCTGTTTTTT. This chain links TRBV29-1 with TRBJ2-2; TRBD2 might be the D (7 bases). The CDR3 runs to 14 residues. CDR1 and CDR2 (germline): SQVTM, ANQGSEA. V shed 3 bases and J shed 6 bases, with 14 bases lying between them.

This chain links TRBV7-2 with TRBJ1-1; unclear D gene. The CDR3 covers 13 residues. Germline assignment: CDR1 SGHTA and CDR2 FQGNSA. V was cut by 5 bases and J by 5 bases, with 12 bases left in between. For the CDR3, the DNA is TGTGCCAGCAGCCACGACTGGGGAACTGAAGCTTTCTTT. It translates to CASSHDWGTEAFF.

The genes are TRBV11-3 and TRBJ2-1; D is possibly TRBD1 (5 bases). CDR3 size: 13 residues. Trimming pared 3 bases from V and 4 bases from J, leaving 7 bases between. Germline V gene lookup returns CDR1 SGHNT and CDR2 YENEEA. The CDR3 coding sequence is TGTGCCAGCAGCTTTAGACAGTACAATGAGCAGTTCTTC. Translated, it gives CASSFRQYNEQFF.

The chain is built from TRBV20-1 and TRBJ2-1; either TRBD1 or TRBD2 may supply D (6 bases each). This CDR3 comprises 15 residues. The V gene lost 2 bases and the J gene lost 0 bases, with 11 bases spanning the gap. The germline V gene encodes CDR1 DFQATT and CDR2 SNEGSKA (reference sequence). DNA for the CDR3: TGCAGTGCTAGAAGGGGGGCGGGCTCCTACAATGAGCAGTTCTTC. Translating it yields CSARRGAGSYNEQFF.

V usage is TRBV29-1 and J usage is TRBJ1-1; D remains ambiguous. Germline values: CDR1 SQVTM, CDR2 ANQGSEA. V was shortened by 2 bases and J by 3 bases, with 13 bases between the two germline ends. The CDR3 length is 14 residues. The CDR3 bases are TGCAGCGTTGAATTGTTCAGGAGGGACACTGAAGCTTTCTTT. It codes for CSVELFRRDTEAFF.

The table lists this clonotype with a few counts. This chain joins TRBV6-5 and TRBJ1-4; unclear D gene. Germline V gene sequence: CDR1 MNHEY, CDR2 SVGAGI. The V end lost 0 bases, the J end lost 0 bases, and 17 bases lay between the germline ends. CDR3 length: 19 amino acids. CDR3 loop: CASSYSVRTRAPTNEKLFF. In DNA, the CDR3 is TGTGCCAGCAGTTACTCGGTCAGGACGCGGGCCCCAACTAATGAAAAACTGTTTTTT.

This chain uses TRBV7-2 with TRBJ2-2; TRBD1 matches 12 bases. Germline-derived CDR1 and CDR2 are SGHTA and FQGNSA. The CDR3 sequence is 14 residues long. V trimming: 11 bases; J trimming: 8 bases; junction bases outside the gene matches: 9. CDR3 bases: TGTGCCTGTCAAGGGACAGGGGGCTGGGGGGAGCTGTTTTTT. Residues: CACQGTGGWGELFF. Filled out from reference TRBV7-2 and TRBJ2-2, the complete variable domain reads GAGVSQSPSNKVTEKGKDVELRCDPISGHTALYWYRQSLGQGLEFLIYFQGNSAPDKSGLPSDRFSAERTGGSVSTLTIQRTQQEDSAVYLCACQGTGGWGELFFGEGSRLTVL.

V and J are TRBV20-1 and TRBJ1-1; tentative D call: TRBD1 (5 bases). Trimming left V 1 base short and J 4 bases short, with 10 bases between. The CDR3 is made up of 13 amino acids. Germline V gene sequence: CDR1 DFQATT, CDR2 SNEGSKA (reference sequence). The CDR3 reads CSARVRELTEAFF. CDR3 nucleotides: TGCAGTGCTAGAGTCAGGGAGCTCACTGAAGCTTTCTTT.

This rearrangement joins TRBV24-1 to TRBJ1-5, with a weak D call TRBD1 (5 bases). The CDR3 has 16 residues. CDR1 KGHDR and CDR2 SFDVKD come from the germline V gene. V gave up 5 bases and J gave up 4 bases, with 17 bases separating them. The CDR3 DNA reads TGTGCCACCAGTGCTGCCGGTAGGGACGGAAATCAGCCCCAGCATTTT. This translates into CATSAAGRDGNQPQHF.

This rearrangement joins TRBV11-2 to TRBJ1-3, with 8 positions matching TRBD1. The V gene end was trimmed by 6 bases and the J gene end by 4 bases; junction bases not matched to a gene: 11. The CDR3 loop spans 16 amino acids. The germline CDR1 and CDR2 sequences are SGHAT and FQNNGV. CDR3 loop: CASSPTGGMSGNTIYF. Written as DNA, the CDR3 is TGTGCCAGCAGTCCTACAGGGGGAATGAGCGGAAACACCATATATTTT.